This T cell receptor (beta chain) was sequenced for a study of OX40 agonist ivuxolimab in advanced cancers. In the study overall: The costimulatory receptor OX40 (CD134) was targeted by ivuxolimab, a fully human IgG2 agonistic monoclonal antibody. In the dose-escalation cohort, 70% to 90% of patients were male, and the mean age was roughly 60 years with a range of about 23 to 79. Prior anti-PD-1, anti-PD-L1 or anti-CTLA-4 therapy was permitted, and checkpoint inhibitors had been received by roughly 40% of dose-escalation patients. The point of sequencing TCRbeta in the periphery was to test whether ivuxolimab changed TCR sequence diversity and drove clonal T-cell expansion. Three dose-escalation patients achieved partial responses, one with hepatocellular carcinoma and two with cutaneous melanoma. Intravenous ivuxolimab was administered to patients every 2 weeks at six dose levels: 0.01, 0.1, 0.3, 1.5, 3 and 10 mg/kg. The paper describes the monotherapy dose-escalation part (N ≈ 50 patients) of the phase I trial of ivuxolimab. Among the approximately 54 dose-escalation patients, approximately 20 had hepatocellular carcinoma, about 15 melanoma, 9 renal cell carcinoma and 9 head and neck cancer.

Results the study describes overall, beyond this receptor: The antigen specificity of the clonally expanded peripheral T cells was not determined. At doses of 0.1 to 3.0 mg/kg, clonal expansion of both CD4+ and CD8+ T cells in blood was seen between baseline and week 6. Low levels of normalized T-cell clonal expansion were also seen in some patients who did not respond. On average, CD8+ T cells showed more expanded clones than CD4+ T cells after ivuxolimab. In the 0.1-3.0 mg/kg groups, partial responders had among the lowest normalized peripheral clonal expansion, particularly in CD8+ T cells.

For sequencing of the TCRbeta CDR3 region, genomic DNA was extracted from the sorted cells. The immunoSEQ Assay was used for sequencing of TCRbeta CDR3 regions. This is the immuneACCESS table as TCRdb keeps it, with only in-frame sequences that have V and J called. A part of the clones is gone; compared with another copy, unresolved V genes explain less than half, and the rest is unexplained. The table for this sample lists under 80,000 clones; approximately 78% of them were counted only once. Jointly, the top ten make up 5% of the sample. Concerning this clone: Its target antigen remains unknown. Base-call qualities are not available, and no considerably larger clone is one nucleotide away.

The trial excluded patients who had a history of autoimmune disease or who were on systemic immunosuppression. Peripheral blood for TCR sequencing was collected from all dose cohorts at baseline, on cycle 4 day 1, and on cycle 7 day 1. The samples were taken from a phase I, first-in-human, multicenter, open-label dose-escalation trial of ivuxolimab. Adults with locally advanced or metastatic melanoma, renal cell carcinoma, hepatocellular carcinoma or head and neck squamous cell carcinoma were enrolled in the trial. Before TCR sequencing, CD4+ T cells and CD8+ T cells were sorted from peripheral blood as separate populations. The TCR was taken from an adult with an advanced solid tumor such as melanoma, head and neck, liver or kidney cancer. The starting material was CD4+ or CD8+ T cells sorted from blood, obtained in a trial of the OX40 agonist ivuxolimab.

The DNA sequence follows: TGTGCCAGCAGTGGACAGATGAACACTGAAGCTTTCTTT. This codes for CASSGQMNTEAFF. This chain is built from TRBV6-1 and TRBJ1-1; the D gene is perhaps TRBD1, on 5 matching bases. The junction carries 6 bases between V and J, which are trimmed by 4 bases and 0 bases respectively. Reading the germline V gene gives CDR1 MNHNS and CDR2 SASEGT. The CDR3, from cysteine to phenylalanine, totals 13 residues. The sequence is cut down to CDR3 DNA, 39 bases in frame from base 1.